This TCR beta chain was obtained from a study of T cells in Graves' hyperthyroidism and ophthalmopathy. Uncontrolled infection, other autoimmune disease, pregnancy or lactation barred patients from enrollment. Diagnoses rested on clinical symptoms, serum thyroxine and TRAb, thyroid ultrasound and orbital computed tomography. PBMCs stemmed from around 10 ml fresh peripheral blood. Notes on the study in general: The blood repertoire included most of the expanded thyroid clonotypes above 0.001.

It was RNA transcripts that yielded the amplified TCR beta CDR3 regions. HTBI primers drove first-round RT-PCR of the TCR CDR3. Each CDR3 protein is one row after TCRdb ran MiXCR on the multiplex PCR reads. Here the sample spans around 500,000 distinct CDR3 sequences, more than 15% being singletons. CDR1 and CDR2 (germline): MNHEY, SVGEGT. With V trimmed by 2 bases and J by 5 bases, 7 bases remained unmatched. The CDR3 extends over 16 amino acids. Regarding this clonotype: What it recognizes is unknown.

The sequence was collected from a young woman with Graves' ophthalmopathy. This chain uses TRBV6-2 or TRBV6-3 with TRBJ2-3; 10 bases match TRBD2. The specimen sequenced was blood. CDR3 sequence (DNA): TGTGCCAGCAGTTACCGGGCTAGCGGGAGACGAGATACGCAGTATTTT. Encoded protein: CASSYRASGRRDTQYF.